This T cell receptor beta chain originates from a study of cytomegalovirus exposure and HLA in healthy donors. Study-wide results and caveats: Later analysis demonstrated an association between a missense DCLRE1C variant and TCR beta V- and J-gene trimming.

60 Vbeta and 13 Jbeta primers were used in PCR. Sequencing used immunoSEQ multiplex PCR; TCRdb keeps in-frame clones, though not all of them. The sample includes almost 200,000 clones, around 76% of them seen just once. The CDR3 has 14 amino acids. Germline trimming cut 7 bases from V and 2 bases from J; bases unmatched to any gene: 4. CDR1 and CDR2 from the germline V gene are MDHEN and SYDVKM. For this clone: Its antigen is not known.

The chain is built from TRBV28 and TRBJ1-5; 8 bases map to TRBD1. Sequences were obtained from PBMCs. The TCR was taken from a man between 25 and 39 years old in good health and CMV-seronegative. CDR3 sequence reads: CASIQGVGNQPQHF. Here the CDR3 DNA reads TGTGCCAGCATACAGGGGGTAGGCAATCAGCCCCAGCATTTT.